Listed here is a single TCR beta chain. The CDR3 runs to 15 residues. CDR1 and CDR2 from the germline V gene are SGDLS and YYNGEE. The V gene end was trimmed by 0 bases and the J gene end by 6 bases; junction bases not matched to a gene: 3. Per the original methods: The assay estimated nucleated cells by amplifying reference gene primers. Only in-frame clones appear in the TCRdb table, and some are missing; sequencing was by immunoSEQ multiplex PCR. The V and J calls and clone size come from that table; D and trimming were worked out from the DNA. Of 45,000 to 55,000 clones in the sample, about 79% were seen once. This sample stems from a study of blood T cell repertoires in COVID-19. At the level of the study: PBMCs, B-cell-depleted T cells, or T cells were the source of the cDNA or gDNA that made up the material.

V gene TRBV9 combines with J gene TRBJ2-2, with 9 positions matching TRBD1. The clonotype originates from a man older than 75 with COVID-19, enrolled during active disease. Sample: peripheral blood. The CDR3 sequence is CASSVAGTGSGELFF. In nucleotides, the CDR3 is TGTGCCAGCAGCGTAGCCGGGACAGGGTCCGGGGAGCTGTTTTTT.